These 29 T cell receptor beta chains originate from one sample sequenced in a study of beta chain features in type 1 diabetes. As every portion of the isolated RNA was reverse transcribed, the sequencing read expressed TCRB transcripts. Data came from immunoSEQ multiplex PCR; TCRdb stores just in-frame clones and leaves some out. The sample lists 250,000 or so clones; over 65% were seen once. Input material: naive CD4+ T cells from blood. These receptors originate from a man aged 25 to 45 in good health.

The chain links TRBV9 to TRBJ1-6, with a possible D match to TRBD1 (6 bases). Deletions cut 2 bases from V and 8 bases from J, with 17 bases between. Germline V gives CDR1 SGDLS, CDR2 YYNGEE. The CDR3 runs to 16 residues. The CDR3 loop is CASSVERAGAYSPLHF. The CDR3 DNA reads as TGTGCCAGCAGCGTTGAGAGGGCAGGGGCTTATTCACCCCTCCACTTT.

This clone was picked up one time. In DNA, the CDR3 is TGTGCCAGCAGTTACTCCCTAGAGGATACGCAGTATTTT. It is translated as CASSYSLEDTQYF. The chain links TRBV6-5 to TRBJ2-3; D gene ambiguous. V was cut by 0 bases and J by 6 bases, with 7 bases left in between. Per germline, CDR1 MNHEY and CDR2 SVGAGI. The CDR3 contains 13 residues.

The chain is built from TRBV7-2 and TRBJ2-7; D is unresolved. The germline V and J ends were trimmed by 4 bases and 5 bases, with 12 bases remaining between them. The CDR3 is 13 amino acids. Germline V lookup: CDR1 SGHTA, CDR2 FQGNSA. The CDR3 nucleotides are TGTGCCAGCAGCTCGGCCTTTGGGGACGAGCAGTACTTC. Protein: CASSSAFGDEQYF.

This chain links TRBV28 with TRBJ2-5; 8 nucleotides agree with TRBD2. The germline V gene has CDR1 MDHEN and CDR2 SYDVKM. The trim removed 5 bases at V and 0 bases at J, leaving 11 bases unmatched. The CDR3 runs 17 residues. CDR3 bases: TGTGCCAGCAGTCTAACTAGCGGAATCACGTACCAAGAGACCCAGTACTTC. This encodes CASSLTSGITYQETQYF.

V is TRBV5-1 and J is TRBJ2-1, with 10 bases aligning to TRBD1. Trimming cost V 2 bases and J 8 bases; bases outside gene matches: 4. This CDR3 is 14 amino acids long. CDR1 and CDR2 from the germline V gene are SGHRS and YFSETQ. CDR3 nucleotide sequence: TGCGCCAGCAGCTTCGGGACAGGGGTGTATGAGCAGTTCTTC. As protein: CASSFGTGVYEQFF.

The chain combines TRBV10-3 with TRBJ2-7, with a tentative D call TRBD1 (5 bases). V shed 4 bases and J shed 4 bases, with 11 bases lying between them. This CDR3 region has 13 residues. Germline CDR1 reads ENHRY; CDR2 reads SYGVKD. The CDR3: CAISGAGFYEQYF. The CDR3 coding sequence is TGTGCCATCAGTGGGGCAGGGTTTTACGAGCAGTACTTC.

The chain joins TRBV10-3 to TRBJ2-5; the D call may be TRBD1 or TRBD2 (5 bases each). Trimming stripped 0 bases from V and 5 bases from J, with 10 bases between. This CDR3 is 14 amino acids long. Germline V gives CDR1 ENHRY, CDR2 SYGVKD. The CDR3 reads CAISESPGRETQYF. The CDR3, as DNA: TGTGCCATCAGTGAGTCTCCGGGGCGGGAGACCCAGTACTTC.

The gene calls are TRBV2 and TRBJ2-7; D gene uncertain. V dropped 6 bases and J dropped 5 bases, with 14 bases sitting between them. Germline-derived CDR1 and CDR2 are SNHLY and FYNNEI. This CDR3 contains 13 residues. The CDR3 spells CASSGLLGHEQYF. The CDR3 bases are TGTGCCAGCAGCGGGCTCCTGGGCCACGAGCAGTACTTC.

This sequence joins TRBV18 and TRBJ2-1, with TRBD1 identical over 9 bases. The germline CDR1 and CDR2 sequences are KGHSH and LQKENI. V lost 3 bases and J lost 14; bases outside the gene matches: 5. The CDR3 is made up of 12 amino acids. CDR3 nucleotides: TGTGCCAGCTCACCCCCGGGACAGGGTGAGTTCTTC. Translating it yields CASSPPGQGEFF.

This chain connects TRBV9 to TRBJ2-3; 9 bases map to TRBD2. The CDR3 runs 15 residues. CDR1 and CDR2 (germline): SGDLS, YYNGEE. J lost 2 bases, V lost 4 bases, and 5 bases had no gene match. CDR3 residues: CASSPSGGLTDTQYF. The CDR3 DNA reads as TGTGCCAGCAGCCCCAGCGGGGGGCTCACAGATACGCAGTATTTT.

The J gene is TRBJ2-7, the V gene TRBV7-2; D is unclear. The CDR3 is made up of 14 amino acids. The V end was cut by 5 bases, the J end by 3 bases, with 14 bases between. Germline V gene sequence: CDR1 SGHTA, CDR2 FQGNSA. The CDR3 loop is CASSPRYTNYEQYF. DNA of the CDR3: TGTGCCAGCAGCCCACGCTACACAAACTACGAGCAGTACTTC.

The CDR3 sequence is CASSYSKETQYF. The CDR3 DNA reads as TGTGCCAGCAGTTACTCGAAAGAGACCCAGTACTTC. The V call is TRBV6-5, the J call TRBJ2-5; D uncertain. V lost 0 bases and J 3 bases, leaving 2 bases between the germline ends. Looked up from germline, CDR1 is MNHEY and CDR2 is SVGAGI. CDR3 length: 12 amino acids.

This clone has just a few counts. The V and J genes are TRBV5-1 and TRBJ2-5; 10 nucleotides match TRBD2. The CDR3 contains 14 residues. Per germline, CDR1 SGHRS and CDR2 YFSETQ. V shed 2 bases and J 3 bases; nucleotides not matched to a gene: 1. Here the CDR3 reads CASSFGLAEETQYF. Here the CDR3 DNA reads TGCGCCAGCAGCTTTGGACTAGCGGAAGAGACCCAGTACTTC.

This clone was observed a few times. V is TRBV9 and J is TRBJ2-5; D remains ambiguous. CDR1 and CDR2 from the germline V gene are SGDLS and YYNGEE. Trimming took off 0 bases at V and 4 bases at J, with 13 bases between the two ends. There are 15 residues in the CDR3. The CDR3 loop reads CASSVEGQTAETQYF. CDR3 DNA sequence: TGTGCCAGCAGCGTAGAGGGCCAAACAGCAGAGACCCAGTACTTC.

In this sample, this clone turned up a few times. This CDR3 is also generated by other DNA sequences in the sample. V and J are TRBV9 and TRBJ1-2; no clear D gene. The germline V and J ends were trimmed by 0 bases and 3 bases, with 6 bases remaining between them. The CDR3 has 13 amino acids. CDR1 is SGDLS, CDR2 YYNGEE, per germline. In nucleotides, the CDR3 is TGTGCCAGCAGCGTAGGAAGGGACTATGGCTACACCTTC. This codes for CASSVGRDYGYTF. Full variable domain (outside the CDR3, taken from reference TRBV9 and TRBJ1-2): DSGVTQTPKHLITATGQRVTLRCSPRSGDLSVYWYQQSLDQGLQFLIQYYNGEERAKGNILERFSAQQFPDLHSELNLSSLELGDSALYFCASSVGRDYGYTFGSGTRLTVV.

J is TRBJ2-5 and V is TRBV2; 15 bases line up with TRBD2. CDR1 and CDR2 (germline): SNHLY, FYNNEI. The CDR3 contains 20 residues. The V gene end was trimmed by 0 bases and the J gene end by 0 bases; junction bases not matched to a gene: 8. CDR3 amino acids: CASSEAWTSGRASYQETQYF. The CDR3 nucleotides read TGTGCCAGCAGTGAAGCTTGGACTAGCGGGAGGGCTTCGTACCAAGAGACCCAGTACTTC.

The chain recombines TRBV4-1 with TRBJ1-2; no reliable D call. This CDR3 spans 14 amino acids. V lost 1 base and J 8 bases, leaving 14 bases between the germline ends. Germline values: CDR1 MGHRA, CDR2 YSYEKL. CDR3 loop: CASSQVARLEGYTF. The CDR3 DNA reads TGCGCCAGCAGCCAAGTAGCCCGGCTTGAAGGCTACACCTTC.

CDR3: CASSDRLARETQYF. In DNA form, the CDR3 reads TGTGCCAGCAGTGATCGACTAGCTCGGGAGACCCAGTACTTC. The chain has TRBV25-1 and TRBJ2-5; 7 nucleotides match TRBD2. The CDR3 spans 14 residues. Losses at the gene ends were 3 bases for V and 5 bases for J; bases not matched to a gene: 6. Germline V gives CDR1 MGHDK, CDR2 SYGVNS.

The chain is built from TRBV4-3 and TRBJ2-7; D is undetermined. V gave up 4 bases and J gave up 6 bases, with 22 bases separating them. This CDR3 region has 16 residues. Germline V CDR1 and CDR2: LGHNA, YSLEER. The CDR3 reads CASSLTEWGFLGEQYF. CDR3 nucleotide sequence: TGCGCCAGCAGCCTCACTGAATGGGGATTTTTGGGCGAGCAGTACTTC.

This clone was observed a single time. The V and J genes are TRBV30 and TRBJ2-5; TRBD1 matches 11 bases. Germline-derived CDR1 and CDR2 are GTSNPN and SVGIG (reference sequence). Unmatched junction bases numbered 6, after V lost 1 base and J lost 5 bases. The CDR3 is 15 residues long. The CDR3 loop is CAWSEGQGARETQYF. DNA for the CDR3: TGTGCCTGGAGTGAAGGACAGGGGGCGAGGGAGACCCAGTACTTC.

This chain links TRBV10-3 with TRBJ2-1, with TRBD2 as a possible D gene (6 bases). The germline CDR1 and CDR2 sequences are ENHRY and SYGVKD. There are 14 residues in the CDR3. V was clipped by 3 bases and J by 2 bases, with 8 bases between them. In nucleotides, the CDR3 is TGTGCCATCAGTGATGGGGAGGCCTACAATGAGCAGTTCTTC. Protein: CAISDGEAYNEQFF.

This clone was observed a single time. The V call is TRBV30, the J call TRBJ1-5; D is possibly TRBD1 (5 bases). Per the germline V gene, CDR1 is GTSNPN and CDR2 is SVGIG (reference sequence). V lost 5 bases to trimming and J lost 3 bases, with 11 bases between them. CDR3 length: 13 amino acids. The CDR3 region has the DNA TGTGCCTGGGGACAAGACGACAATCAGCCCCAGCATTTT. Translated: CAWGQDDNQPQHF.

This chain connects TRBV14 to TRBJ2-7, with 9 bases fitting TRBD2. After removal of 1 base from V and 2 bases from J, the junction contained 3 bases not matched to a gene. The CDR3 is 15 amino acids. Germline V CDR1 and CDR2: SGHDN, FVKESK. This CDR3 is CASSQAPSGTYEQYF. The CDR3 DNA reads TGTGCCAGCAGCCAAGCCCCTAGCGGGACCTACGAGCAGTACTTC.

The chain has TRBV30 and TRBJ1-3, with TRBD1 identical over 7 bases. The CDR3 totals 16 residues. Trimming at V came to 4 bases and at J to 1 base, leaving 10 bases not matched to a gene. Germline values: CDR1 GTSNPN, CDR2 SVGIG (reference sequence). The chain's CDR3 is CAWTGRGTESGNTIYF. The CDR3 DNA sequence: TGTGCCTGGACCGGTCGTGGGACAGAGTCTGGAAACACCATATATTTT.

The chain combines TRBV10-3 with TRBJ2-5; a weak D match, TRBD2 (5 bases). Per germline, CDR1 ENHRY and CDR2 SYGVKD. CDR3 length: 13 amino acids. With 9 bases removed from V and 11 bases from J, the gap between germline ends came to 22 bases. CDR3 nucleotide sequence: TGTGCCATTGGAGAAGGTAGCGCCAGTCCTCAGTACTTC. Translated, it gives CAIGEGSASPQYF.

The chain joins TRBV30 to TRBJ2-3; D is ambiguous. The CDR3 loop spans 11 amino acids. V dropped 4 bases and J dropped 6 bases, with 8 bases sitting between them. Germline CDR1 GTSNPN, CDR2 SVGIG (reference sequence). The CDR3 protein is CAWKTTDTQYF. In DNA, the CDR3 is TGTGCCTGGAAGACGACCGATACGCAGTATTTT.

CDR3 in amino acids: CASSPDRDYGYTF. The DNA for the CDR3 is TGTGCCAGCAGCCCCGACAGGGACTATGGCTACACCTTC. The chain is built from TRBV7-2 and TRBJ1-2; 7 positions agree with TRBD1. In germline, CDR1 is SGHTA, CDR2 FQGNSA. V lost 5 bases to trimming and J lost 3 bases; unmatched junction nucleotides: 3. The CDR3 contains 13 residues.

The chain joins TRBV29-1 to TRBJ2-1; D not resolved. Trimming took 7 bases from V and 0 from J, leaving 13 bases between them. CDR1 is SQVTM, CDR2 ANQGSEA, per germline. CDR3 length: 14 amino acids. The CDR3 DNA sequence: TGCAGCGGCTCCAGGCGTCTCTCCTACAATGAGCAGTTCTTC. Protein: CSGSRRLSYNEQFF.

The V call is TRBV4-3, the J call TRBJ2-7; 10 nucleotides agree with TRBD2. The J segment lost 3 bases and the V segment lost 0 bases, leaving 2 bases of the junction unmatched. CDR1 is LGHNA and CDR2 is YSLEER in the germline V gene. There are 15 residues in the CDR3. In DNA, the CDR3 is TGCGCCAGCAGCCAAGACTCTAGCGGGAGCTACGAGCAGTACTTC. Translation: CASSQDSSGSYEQYF.